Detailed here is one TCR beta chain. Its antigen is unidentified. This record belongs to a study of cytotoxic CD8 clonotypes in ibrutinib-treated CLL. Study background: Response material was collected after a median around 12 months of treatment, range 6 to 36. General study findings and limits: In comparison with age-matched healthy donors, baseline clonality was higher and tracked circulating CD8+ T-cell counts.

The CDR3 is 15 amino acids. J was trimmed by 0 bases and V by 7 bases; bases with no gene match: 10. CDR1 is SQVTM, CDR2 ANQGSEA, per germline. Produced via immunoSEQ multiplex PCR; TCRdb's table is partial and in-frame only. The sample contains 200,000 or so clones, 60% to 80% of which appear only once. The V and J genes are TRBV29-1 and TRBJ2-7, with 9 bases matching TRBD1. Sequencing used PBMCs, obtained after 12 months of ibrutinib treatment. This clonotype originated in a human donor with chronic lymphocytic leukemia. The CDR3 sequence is CSDPRTGASSYEQYF. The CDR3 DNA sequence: TGCAGCGATCCGCGGACAGGGGCTAGCTCCTACGAGCAGTACTTC.